This passage covers 16 T cell receptor beta chains from one sample sequenced in a study of blood T cell repertoires in COVID-19. Profiling relied on immunoSEQ multiplex PCR, and the TCRdb table lists in-frame clones only, not all of them. The data show 100,000 or so clones, about 86% seen once. What was sequenced was peripheral blood. These receptors were collected from a man older than 75 with acute or convalescent COVID-19.

This clone was detected only once. The chain has TRBV28 and TRBJ2-2; the D gene is possibly TRBD1 (5 bases). The CDR3 contains 17 residues. Germline CDR1 and CDR2: MDHEN and SYDVKM. The V gene lost 1 base and the J gene lost 0 bases, with 12 bases spanning the gap. Written as DNA, the CDR3 is TGTGCCAGCAGTTTATTACGGACAAACGCGAACACCGGGGAGCTGTTTTTT. This gives the protein CASSLLRTNANTGELFF.

The chain couples TRBV16 to TRBJ2-1; TRBD1 aligns across 8 bases. Germline assignment: CDR1 KGHSY and CDR2 FQNENV. This CDR3 has 13 residues. V shed 6 bases, J shed 4 bases, and the junction held 2 bases outside the gene matches. CDR3 sequence: CASRQGVYNEQFF. The CDR3 nucleotides read TGTGCCAGCAGACAGGGGGTATACAATGAGCAGTTCTTC.

This clone was observed a handful of times. This rearrangement joins TRBV4-1 to TRBJ1-2; no reliable D call. Trimming cost V 1 base and J 3 bases, with 12 bases left between them. In germline, CDR1 is MGHRA, CDR2 YSYEKL. The CDR3 has 15 residues. The DNA of the CDR3 is TGCGCCAGCAGCCAAGTACAGACCACCTACTATGGCTACACCTTC. This codes for CASSQVQTTYYGYTF.

The chain combines TRBV5-5 with TRBJ2-2; 9 bases fit TRBD2. J lost 5 bases, V lost 3 bases, and 5 bases had no gene match. Germline-derived CDR1 and CDR2 are SGHKS and YYEKEE (reference sequence). This CDR3 contains 15 residues. The CDR3 DNA follows: TGTGCCAGCAGCTCGCGGGAGGGCCGAACCGGGGAGCTGTTTTTT. Its translation is CASSSREGRTGELFF.

The V gene is TRBV11-3, the J gene TRBJ2-5; 7 bases match TRBD1. This CDR3 has 14 residues. After removal of 5 bases from V and 1 base from J, the junction contained 4 bases not matched to a gene. Germline V gene lookup returns CDR1 SGHNT and CDR2 YENEEA. CDR3 protein: CASSPTGAQETQYF. The DNA of the CDR3 is TGTGCCAGCAGCCCCACAGGGGCCCAAGAGACCCAGTACTTC.

The chain recombines TRBV9 with TRBJ2-1; TRBD2 matches 13 bases. CDR1 is SGDLS, CDR2 YYNGEE, per germline. CDR3 size: 15 residues. V trimming: 5 bases; J trimming: 6 bases; junction bases outside the gene matches: 5. The CDR3 here is CASSETSGRSNEQFF. For the CDR3, the DNA is TGTGCCAGCAGTGAGACTAGCGGGAGGAGCAATGAGCAGTTCTTC. Variable domain in full (rest from reference TRBV9 and TRBJ2-1): DSGVTQTPKHLITATGQRVTLRCSPRSGDLSVYWYQQSLDQGLQFLIQYYNGEERAKGNILERFSAQQFPDLHSELNLSSLELGDSALYFCASSETSGRSNEQFFGPGTRLTVL.

The chain carries TRBV18 and TRBJ1-6, with unresolved D. V was trimmed by 2 bases and J by 0 bases, leaving 8 bases between them. This CDR3 is built from 16 residues. Germline values: CDR1 KGHSH, CDR2 LQKENI. CDR3 sequence reads: CASSPRGVSYNSPLHF. CDR3 nucleotide sequence: TGTGCCAGCTCACCAAGAGGAGTCTCCTATAATTCACCCCTCCACTTT.

CDR3: CASSPADSTGANEKLFF. The CDR3 nucleotides are TGTGCCAGCAGCCCAGCGGACTCGACAGGGGCTAATGAAAAACTGTTTTTT. The genes are TRBV13 and TRBJ1-4; 8 nucleotides line up with TRBD1. The CDR3 totals 17 residues. Germline CDR1 reads PRHDT; CDR2 reads FYEKMQ (reference sequence). The ends lost 5 bases at V and 3 bases at J; junction bases unmatched: 11.

This clone was recorded a few times. The chain links TRBV6-6 to TRBJ1-5; D is possibly TRBD1 (6 bases). From germline, CDR1 is MNHNY and CDR2 SVGAGI (reference sequence). Deletions cut 0 bases from V and 9 bases from J, with 9 bases between. The length of the CDR3 is 13 residues. CDR3 protein: CASSYSVTGPQHF. In DNA form, the CDR3 reads TGTGCCAGCAGTTACTCCGTGACAGGGCCCCAGCATTTT.

The J gene is TRBJ2-2, the V gene TRBV11-2, with 7 bases that match TRBD2. The CDR3 loop spans 16 amino acids. Germline V gene sequence: CDR1 SGHAT, CDR2 FQNNGV. The ends lost 5 bases at V and 2 bases at J; junction bases unmatched: 8. This CDR3 is CASSQKRDFNTGELFF. CDR3 DNA sequence: TGTGCCAGCAGCCAGAAGCGGGACTTCAACACCGGGGAGCTGTTTTTT.

The gene calls are TRBV7-9 and TRBJ1-1, with no clear D. This CDR3 comprises 15 residues. CDR1 is SEHNR, CDR2 FQNEAQ, per germline (reference sequence). The germline V and J ends were trimmed by 1 base and 0 bases, with 9 bases remaining between them. CDR3 loop: CASSLVPVVNTEAFF. The CDR3 DNA reads as TGTGCCAGCAGCTTAGTACCTGTAGTGAACACTGAAGCTTTCTTT.

V and J are TRBV2 and TRBJ1-1; possibly TRBD1 for D (5 bases). CDR3 size: 14 residues. Germline-derived CDR1 and CDR2 are SNHLY and FYNNEI. Between the trimmed V and J ends, which lost 3 bases and 3 bases, there was a span of 11 bases. CDR3 sequence: CASSDQGADTEAFF. Here the CDR3 DNA reads TGTGCCAGCAGTGATCAAGGGGCTGACACTGAAGCTTTCTTT.

V is TRBV7-8 and J is TRBJ1-1; D possibly corresponds to TRBD1 (6 bases). Germline V CDR1 and CDR2: SGHVS, FQNEAQ. V lost 1 base to trimming and J lost 5 bases, with 8 bases between them. The CDR3 is made up of 13 amino acids. The CDR3 here is CASSLVRGTEAFF. The CDR3 DNA is TGTGCCAGCAGCTTAGTGAGGGGGACTGAAGCTTTCTTT.

The V and J genes are TRBV2 and TRBJ1-3; D possibly corresponds to TRBD1 (6 bases). This CDR3 region has 17 residues. V dropped 6 bases and J dropped 4 bases, with 22 bases sitting between them. Germline CDR1 is SNHLY and CDR2 is FYNNEI. The CDR3 here is CASRRTALETQGNTIYF. The CDR3 DNA sequence: TGTGCCAGCAGGCGGACAGCTCTGGAAACACAGGGAAACACCATATATTTT.

The V gene is TRBV5-6, the J gene TRBJ1-5; D gene ambiguous. CDR1 and CDR2 from the germline V gene are SGHDT and YYEEEE. The V gene lost 1 base and the J gene lost 4 bases, with 9 bases spanning the gap. CDR3 length: 14 amino acids. The chain's CDR3 is CASSLTGRNQPQHF. In DNA, the CDR3 is TGTGCCAGCAGCTTGACGGGGAGGAATCAGCCCCAGCATTTT.

J is TRBJ2-5 and V is TRBV5-5; D perhaps matches TRBD1 (5 bases). There are 17 residues in the CDR3. CDR1 is SGHKS and CDR2 is YYEKEE in the germline V gene (reference sequence). V lost 1 base, J lost 1 base, and 17 bases lay in between. The CDR3 DNA follows: TGTGCCAGCAGCTTGATCCCGCCAGGAAGGGGCCAAGAGACCCAGTACTTC. This translates into CASSLIPPGRGQETQYF.